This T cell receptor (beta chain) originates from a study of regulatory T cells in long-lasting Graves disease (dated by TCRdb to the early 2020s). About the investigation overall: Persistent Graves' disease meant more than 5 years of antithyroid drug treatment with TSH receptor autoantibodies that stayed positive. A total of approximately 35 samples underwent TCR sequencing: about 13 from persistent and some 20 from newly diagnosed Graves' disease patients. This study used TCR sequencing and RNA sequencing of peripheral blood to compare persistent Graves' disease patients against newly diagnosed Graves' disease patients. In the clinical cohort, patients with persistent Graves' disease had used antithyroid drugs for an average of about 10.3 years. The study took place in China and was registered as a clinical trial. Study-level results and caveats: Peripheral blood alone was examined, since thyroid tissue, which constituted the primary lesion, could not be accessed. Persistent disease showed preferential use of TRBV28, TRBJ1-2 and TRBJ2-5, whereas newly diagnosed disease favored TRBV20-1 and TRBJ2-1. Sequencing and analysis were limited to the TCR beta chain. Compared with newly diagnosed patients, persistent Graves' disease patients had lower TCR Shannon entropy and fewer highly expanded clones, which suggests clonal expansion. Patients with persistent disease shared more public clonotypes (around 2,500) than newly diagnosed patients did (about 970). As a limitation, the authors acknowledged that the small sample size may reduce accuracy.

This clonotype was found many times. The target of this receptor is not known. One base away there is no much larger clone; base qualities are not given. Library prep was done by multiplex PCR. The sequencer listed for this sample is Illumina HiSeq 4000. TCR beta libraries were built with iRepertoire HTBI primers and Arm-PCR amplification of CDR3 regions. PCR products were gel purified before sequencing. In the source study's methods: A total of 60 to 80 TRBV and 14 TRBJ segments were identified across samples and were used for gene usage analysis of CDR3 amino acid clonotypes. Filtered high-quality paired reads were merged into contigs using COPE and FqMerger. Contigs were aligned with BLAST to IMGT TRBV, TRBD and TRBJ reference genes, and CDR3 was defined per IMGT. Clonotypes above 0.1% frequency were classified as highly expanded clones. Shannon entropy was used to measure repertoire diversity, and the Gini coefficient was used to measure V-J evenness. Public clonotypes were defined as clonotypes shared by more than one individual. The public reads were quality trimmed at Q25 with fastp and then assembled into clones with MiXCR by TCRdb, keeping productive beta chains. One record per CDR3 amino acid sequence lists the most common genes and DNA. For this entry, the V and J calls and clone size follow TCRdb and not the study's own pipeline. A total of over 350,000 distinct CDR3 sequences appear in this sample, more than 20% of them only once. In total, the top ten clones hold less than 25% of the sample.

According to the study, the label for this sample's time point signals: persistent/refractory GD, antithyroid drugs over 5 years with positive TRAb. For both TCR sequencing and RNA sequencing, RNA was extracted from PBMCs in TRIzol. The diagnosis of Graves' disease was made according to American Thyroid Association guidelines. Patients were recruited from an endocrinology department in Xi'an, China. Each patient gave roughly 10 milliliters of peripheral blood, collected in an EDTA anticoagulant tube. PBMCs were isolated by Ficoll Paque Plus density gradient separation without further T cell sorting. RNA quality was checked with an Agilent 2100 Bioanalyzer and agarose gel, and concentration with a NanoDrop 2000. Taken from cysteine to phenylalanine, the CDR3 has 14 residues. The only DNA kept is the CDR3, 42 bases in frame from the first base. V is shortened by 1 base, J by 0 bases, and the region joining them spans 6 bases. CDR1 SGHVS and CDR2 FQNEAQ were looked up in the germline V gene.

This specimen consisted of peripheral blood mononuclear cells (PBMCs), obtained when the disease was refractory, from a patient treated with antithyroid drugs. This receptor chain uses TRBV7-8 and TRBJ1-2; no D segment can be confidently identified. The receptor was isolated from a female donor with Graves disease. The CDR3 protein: CASSLGRTNYGYTF. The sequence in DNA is TGTGCCAGCAGCTTAGGGCGGACTAACTATGGCTACACCTTC.